The clone carrying this T cell receptor beta chain was observed at least ten times. Libraries of TCR beta came from iRepertoire HTBI primers plus Arm-PCR of CDR3 regions. TCRdb used MiXCR to reprocess the multiplex PCR reads, holding one entry per CDR3 protein. The sample contains about 380,000 distinct CDR3 sequences, less than 20% of which appear only once. The source of the sample is a study of regulatory T cells in long-lasting Graves disease. Time point defined: newly diagnosed GD, antithyroid drugs for less than 3 months. With RNA extracted from PBMCs as input, the TCR library was made. The sequence was collected from a female donor with Graves disease. The sequencing used peripheral blood mononuclear cells (PBMCs), collected at new diagnosis, from a patient treated with antithyroid drugs.

The CDR3 DNA reads TGCGCCAGCAGCCTGACTCCTGAACGGGGGTATAGGACTGAAGCTTTCTTT. This translates into CASSLTPERGYRTEAFF. The genes are TRBV4-1 and TRBJ1-1; D possibly corresponds to TRBD1 (5 bases). V was shortened by 4 bases and J by 5 bases, with 23 bases between the two germline ends. The CDR3 is 17 amino acids. CDR1 is MGHRA and CDR2 is YSYEKL in the germline V gene.